This TCR beta chain is from a study of OX40 agonist ivuxolimab in advanced cancers. For the wider study: Ivuxolimab, which targeted the costimulatory receptor OX40 (CD134), was an agonistic, fully human IgG2 monoclonal antibody. Intravenous ivuxolimab was administered to patients every 2 weeks at six dose levels: 0.01, 0.1, 0.3, 1.5, 3 and 10 mg/kg. Of the roughly 50 dose-escalation patients, hepatocellular carcinoma was present in around 20, melanoma in approximately 15, renal cell carcinoma in 9 and head and neck cancer in 9. A male proportion of around 81% and a mean age of approximately 55 years, ranging from roughly 23 to 80, were recorded for the dose-escalation cohort. Prior anti-PD-1, anti-PD-L1 or anti-CTLA-4 therapy was permitted, and checkpoint inhibitors had been received by roughly 42% of dose-escalation patients. Three dose-escalation patients achieved partial responses, one with hepatocellular carcinoma and two with cutaneous melanoma. Peripheral TCRbeta sequencing aimed to test whether ivuxolimab altered TCR sequence diversity and caused clonal T-cell expansion. The paper reports the monotherapy dose-escalation portion (N = 52 patients) of the phase I ivuxolimab trial.

A distance of 13 bases separates the germline ends of V and J, which lose 0 bases and 5 bases respectively. The CDR3 measures 15 amino acids from cysteine to phenylalanine. Only CDR3 DNA remains: 45 bases, in frame from the first base. Based on the germline V gene, the CDR1 and CDR2 sequences are SGHRS and YFSETQ. The trial excluded patients who had a history of autoimmune disease or were on systemic immunosuppression. Peripheral blood for TCR sequencing was collected from all dose cohorts at baseline, on cycle 4 day 1, and on cycle 7 day 1. The samples were drawn from a first-in-human, open-label, multicenter phase I dose-escalation trial of ivuxolimab. Adults with locally advanced or metastatic melanoma, renal cell carcinoma, hepatocellular carcinoma or head and neck squamous cell carcinoma were enrolled in the trial. Before TCR sequencing, CD4+ T cells and CD8+ T cells from peripheral blood were sorted into separate populations.

About this clone: The antigen it binds to is not known. No much larger clonotype is one base removed from it; base qualities were not supplied.

Genomic DNA was extracted from sorted cells for sequencing of the TCRbeta CDR3 region. The immunoSEQ Assay was used to sequence the TCRbeta CDR3 regions. The clones in this table, taken by TCRdb from immuneACCESS, are in-frame only. Not every clone is retained; where verified, under half of the shortfall comes from an unresolved V gene, and the cause of the rest is unknown. This sample has roughly 67,000 clones in its table, and 92% of those were observed once. Clones ranked in the top ten supply 10% of the sample. Findings and caveats that apply to the study as a whole: At doses of 0.1 to 3.0 mg/kg, clonal expansion of both CD4+ and CD8+ T cells in blood was seen between baseline and week 6. Low levels of normalized T-cell clonal expansion were also seen in some nonresponding patients. Antigen specificity was not determined for the clonally expanded peripheral T cells. After ivuxolimab, more expanded clones were found on average in CD8+ T cells than in CD4+ T cells. In partial responders in the 0.1-3.0 mg/kg groups, normalized peripheral clonal expansion was found to be among the lowest, especially among CD8+ T cells.

The source of this sequence is an adult with an advanced solid tumor such as melanoma, head and neck, liver or kidney cancer. The chain links TRBV5-1 with TRBJ2-3; the D segment cannot be called with confidence. The sequences come from CD4+ or CD8+ T cells sorted from blood, collected in a trial of the OX40 agonist ivuxolimab. The CDR3: CASSLGLFGQDTQYF. Read as DNA, the sequence is TGCGCCAGCAGCTTGGGTCTATTCGGTCAAGATACGCAGTATTTT.